This T cell receptor (beta chain) was recorded in a study of OX40 agonist ivuxolimab in advanced cancers. Study outcomes and limitations: Expanded clones were, on average, more numerous among CD8+ T cells than CD4+. Among the lowest levels of clonal expansion were found in partial responders at 0.1-3.0 mg/kg.

Concerning this clone itself: As yet, its antigen is unknown.

Data came from immunoSEQ multiplex PCR; TCRdb stores just in-frame clones and leaves some out. The table shows fewer than 60,000 clones, with approximately 86% occurring only once. Trimming shortened V by 1 base and J by 5 bases, and 16 bases separated the two germline ends. The CDR3 has 15 residues. Germline CDR1 and CDR2: SGHNT and YYREEE (reference sequence). The material was CD4+ or CD8+ T cells sorted from blood, obtained in a trial of the OX40 agonist ivuxolimab. The source of this sequence is an adult with an advanced solid tumor such as melanoma, head and neck, liver or kidney cancer. The chain has TRBV5-4 and TRBJ2-7; D uncertain. The CDR3, as DNA: TGTGCCAGCAGCTTGTCGACTCTCGGCGCCCACGAGCAGTACTTC. Amino acids: CASSLSTLGAHEQYF.